This TCR beta chain was identified during a study of control samples from healthy donors and cancer patients. Profiling relied on immunoSEQ multiplex PCR, and the TCRdb table lists in-frame clones only, not all of them. The table has roughly 120,000 clones, roughly 92% seen once. The CDR3 is 14 amino acids. V lost 2 bases, J lost 3 bases, and 9 bases lay in between. CDR1 is LNHDA, CDR2 SQIVND, per germline (reference sequence). Input material: blood. The clonotype originates from a man between 25 and 39 years old in good health. V is TRBV19 and J is TRBJ2-3; no clear D gene. The CDR3 DNA sequence: TGTGCCAGTAGTATATTTGAAACAACAGATACGCAGTATTTT. Encoded protein: CASSIFETTDTQYF.